The 29 T cell receptor beta chains below all came from one sample that was sequenced in a study of tumor and adjacent non-tumor tissue in lung cancer. A modified ARM-PCR protocol with three rounds of nested PCR amplified TCRbeta. Each CDR3 protein gets one entry after TCRdb re-called the multiplex PCR reads with MiXCR. The repertoire has fewer than 80,000 distinct CDR3 sequences, about two thirds of them found once; the top ten carry around an eighth. This sample's RNA came from whole unsorted tissue. Sequenced: lung tumor tissue. These receptors were collected from a woman in her 70s with non-small cell lung cancer.

At least ten counts were recorded for this clonotype. The chain recombines TRBV30 with TRBJ1-1; D gene ambiguous. Germline CDR1 GTSNPN, CDR2 SVGIG (reference sequence). CDR3 length: 13 residues. Trimming removed 3 bases at V and 3 bases at J, with 11 bases between. CDR3 nucleotides: TGTGCCTGGAGGACCCCTGGGGACACTGAAGCTTTCTTT. As protein: CAWRTPGDTEAFF.

This chain connects TRBV7-3 to TRBJ2-2; 8 bases fit TRBD2. The germline CDR1 and CDR2 sequences are SGHTA and FQGTGA. Trimming at V came to 2 bases and at J to 5 bases, leaving 4 bases not matched to a gene. The CDR3 extends over 15 amino acids. CDR3 sequence reads: CASSLSGTRTGELFF. CDR3 DNA: TGTGCCAGCAGCTTATCCGGGACTAGGACCGGGGAGCTGTTTTTT.

Comment on this clonotype: Without the conserved terminal phenylalanine or tryptophan, this CDR3 likely stems from a read error. The V and J genes are TRBV29-1 and TRBJ2-3, with D perhaps matching TRBD1 (6 bases). Germline lookup yields CDR1 SQVTM and CDR2 ANQGSEA. This CDR3 is built from 16 residues. The CDR3 DNA reads TGCAGCGCTGAAGATCACGGACAGTATGACACAGATACGCAGTATTAT. Amino acids: CSAEDHGQYDTDTQYY.

This clonotype is classed as medium-sized. The chain links TRBV10-3 to TRBJ2-3; D ambiguous. CDR1 ENHRY and CDR2 SYGVKD come from the germline V gene. This CDR3 contains 14 residues. The V end was cut by 0 bases, the J end by 0 bases, with 4 bases between. CDR3 sequence (DNA): TGTGCCATCAGTGAGTCGGTGAGCACAGATACGCAGTATTTT. The encoded protein is CAISESVSTDTQYF.

Notes on this clonotype: A junction end diverges from the germline sequence, so it may reflect a read error. V and J are TRBV7-9 and TRBJ2-1; 14 nucleotides line up with TRBD2. This CDR3 has 19 residues. The germline gives CDR1 SEHNR, CDR2 FQNEAQ (reference sequence). CDR3 sequence: CSSSSTGTSGSRGYNEQFF. The CDR3 DNA follows: TGTTCCAGCAGCTCAACCGGGACTAGCGGGAGTCGAGGCTACAATGAGCAGTTCTTC.

The genes are TRBV6-1 and TRBJ2-7; 12 bases map to TRBD1. In germline, CDR1 is MNHNS, CDR2 SASEGT. With 9 bases clipped from V and 12 bases from J, the junction kept 15 bases outside the gene matches. This CDR3 region has 14 residues. CDR3 amino acids: CASSTGTGGSRRYF. The DNA for the CDR3 is TGTGCCAGTAGCACCGGGACAGGGGGCTCGCGTCGGTACTTC.

As regards this clonotype: Its ends do not fully match the called genes, so a read error is possible. V usage is TRBV10-2 and J usage is TRBJ1-5, with D possibly TRBD1 on 5 matching bases. CDR3 length: 16 amino acids. Germline assignment: CDR1 WSHSY and CDR2 SAAADI. CDR3 coding DNA: TGTGCCAGCAGCCTCGGGGACGACGGGCGCAATCAGCCCCAGCATTTT. It yields the protein CASSLGDDGRNQPQHF.

This clonotype occurred many times. The J gene is TRBJ2-2, the V gene TRBV30; TRBD2 aligns across 11 bases. Losses at the gene ends were 1 base for V and 3 bases for J; bases not matched to a gene: 1. The CDR3 contains 15 residues. Germline CDR1 and CDR2: GTSNPN and SVGIG (reference sequence). The CDR3 DNA reads TGTGCCTGGAGTGGGACTAGCGGGTACACCGGGGAGCTGTTTTTT. This sequence encodes CAWSGTSGYTGELFF.

This rearrangement joins TRBV5-4 to TRBJ2-6; D is unresolved. CDR1 and CDR2 from the germline V gene are SGHNT and YYREEE (reference sequence). The V end lost 10 bases, the J end lost 1 base, and 12 bases lay between the germline ends. This CDR3 is built from 14 residues. The DNA of the CDR3 is TGTGCCGGCAAAGACACTTCTGGGGCCAACGTCCTGACTTTC. Translating gives CAGKDTSGANVLTF.

With respect to this clonotype: This CDR3 is missing its conserved last phenylalanine or tryptophan, likely due to a read error. Because the CDR3's place on the DNA is in doubt, the DNA is left out and the CDR3 is given as listed by TCRdb. The chain carries TRBV6-5 and TRBJ1-2; the D call in the table, TRBD1, was not verified against the DNA. The CDR3 extends over 15 residues, inclusive of both ends. Germline assignment: CDR1 MNHEY and CDR2 SVGAGI. The CDR3 sequence: CASSYDSQGAYGYTL.

On this clonotype: One end of the junction varies from germline; a read error may be responsible. The rearrangement links TRBV6-4 to TRBJ2-1; the D is unclear. Germline V gene data show CDR1 as MRHNA and CDR2 as SNTAGT. CDR3 length: 11 amino acids. The CDR3 DNA is TGTGCCAGCCCAGGCGGATTCAAGCAGTCCTTC. Translation gives CASPGGFKQSF.

The chain joins TRBV29-1 to TRBJ2-2; 8 bases align to TRBD1. Germline CDR1 reads SQVTM; CDR2 reads ANQGSEA. The CDR3 has 16 amino acids. The CDR3: CIAEAARPGGAGELFF. The CDR3 bases are TGCATTGCTGAAGCTGCTAGGCCAGGGGGCGCCGGGGAGCTGTTTTTT.

This sequence joins TRBV29-1 and TRBJ1-4; tentatively, D is TRBD1 (5 bases). CDR1 and CDR2 from the germline V gene are SQVTM and ANQGSEA. Trimming stripped 4 bases from V and 2 bases from J, with 11 bases between. The CDR3 covers 14 residues. The CDR3 nucleotides are TGCAGCGTTGGGGCAAGGGGCACTAATGAAAAACTGTTTTTT. Protein sequence: CSVGARGTNEKLFF.

This clonotype was seen once. The V and J genes are TRBV29-1 and TRBJ2-7; possible D gene TRBD1, 7 bases. There are 13 residues in the CDR3. Germline CDR1 SQVTM, CDR2 ANQGSEA. CDR3 nucleotides: TGCAGTGCCAGGAGGGGGCCGTACTACGAGCAGTACTTC. This gives the protein CSARRGPYYEQYF.

As concerns this clonotype: The CDR3 end shows no conserved phenylalanine or tryptophan, and so a read error is likely. The V and J genes are TRBV11-3 and TRBJ2-1; D might be TRBD1 (5 bases). The CDR3 is made up of 14 amino acids. Germline CDR1 and CDR2: SGHNT and YENEEA. CDR3 coding DNA: TGTGTCAGCAGCTTAGATCCGGACATGAATGAGCAGTTCTTA. Amino acids: CVSSLDPDMNEQFL.

Comments on this clonotype: The final CDR3 position lacks the conserved phenylalanine or tryptophan, pointing to a likely read error. It is unclear where the CDR3 begins or ends on the DNA, so no DNA is shown, and the CDR3 is as TCRdb lists it. Here the CDR3 reads CAITAGGTTDTRYL. This chain uses TRBV6-1 with TRBJ2-3; the table's D call, TRBD2, has no DNA check behind it. Including both end residues, the CDR3 is 14 amino acids long. Germline V lookup: CDR1 MNHNS, CDR2 SASEGT.

As concerns this clonotype: A much larger clonotype is one base distant, so this may be a read error. The rearrangement links TRBV28 to TRBJ1-5; 7 bases are shared with TRBD1. V gave up 6 bases and J gave up 7 bases; unmatched junction bases: 6. CDR1 is MDHEN, CDR2 SYDVKM, per germline. The CDR3 spans 13 residues. In nucleotides, the CDR3 is TGTGCCAGCAGAGACAGGGTCTGGCAGCCCCAGCATTTT. The encoded protein is CASRDRVWQPQHF.

Concerning this clonotype itself: Relative to the germline gene, one junction end is altered; a read error may explain this. J is TRBJ2-1 and V is TRBV4-2; D possibly uses TRBD1 or TRBD2 (5 bases each). CDR1 and CDR2 (germline): LGHNA, YNFKEQ. The CDR3 totals 15 residues. The CDR3 is CASSQAPGRHNEQFF. The CDR3 DNA follows: TGTGCCAGCAGTCAAGCCCCGGGGCGCCACAATGAGCAGTTCTTC.

This chain joins TRBV20-1 and TRBJ2-1; D is unclear. The CDR3 has 16 residues. Germline V gene sequence: CDR1 DFQATT, CDR2 SNEGSKA (reference sequence). Trimming cost V 4 bases and J 0 bases, with 16 bases left between them. CDR3 protein: CSATLLRTTSYNEQFF. The CDR3 region has the DNA TGCAGTGCTACCCTGCTCCGGACCACCTCCTACAATGAGCAGTTCTTC.

In regard to this clonotype: At one end the junction does not follow the germline gene, possibly because of a read error. V is TRBV29-1 and J is TRBJ2-1, with D possibly being TRBD1 or TRBD2 (5 bases each). The CDR3 runs to 13 residues. From germline, CDR1 is SQVTM and CDR2 ANQGSEA. DNA of the CDR3: TGCAACGTTGCCGGGACGATAAACAATGAGCAGTTCTTC. Its protein product is CNVAGTINNEQFF.

Comments on this clonotype: A read error may account for a junction end that differs from germline. This chain links TRBV10-2 with TRBJ1-5; D remains ambiguous. Germline V CDR1 and CDR2: WSHSY, SAAADI. The CDR3 is 14 amino acids. CDR3 DNA sequence: TGCGCCAGCAGAAGTATCTCGGGCAATCAGCACCAGCATTTT. This encodes CASRSISGNQHQHF.

As for this clonotype: A junction end diverges from the germline sequence, so it may reflect a read error. The gene calls are TRBV6-5 and TRBJ2-3; TRBD2 matches at 7 bases. CDR3 length: 17 residues. CDR1 is MNHEY and CDR2 is SVGAGI in the germline V gene. The CDR3 region is CATSFRRDGRNTDTQYF. The CDR3 bases are TGTGCCACCAGTTTCCGACGGGACGGGAGGAACACAGATACGCAGTATTTC.

The chain recombines TRBV4-1 with TRBJ2-5; no definite D call. The CDR3 spans 16 residues. V was shortened by 2 bases and J by 3 bases, with 16 bases between the two germline ends. The germline V gene has CDR1 MGHRA and CDR2 YSYEKL. The DNA for the CDR3 is TGCGCCAGCAGCCAAATACAGTGGGCGCGTGAAGAGACCCAGTACTTC. This sequence encodes CASSQIQWAREETQYF.

As to this clonotype: A single base separates this from a much larger clone, so it may be a read error. The chain recombines TRBV5-1 with TRBJ2-7, with a weak D call TRBD1 (6 bases). The CDR3 has 12 residues. Per the germline V gene, CDR1 is SGHRS and CDR2 is YFSETQ. Trimming pared 4 bases from V and 9 bases from J, leaving 14 bases between. The CDR3 reads CASSPARGVQYF. DNA of the CDR3: TGCGCCAGCAGCCCGGCCAGGGGCGTGCAGTACTTC.

This chain links TRBV7-8 with TRBJ2-7, with D hard to call. The germline V gene has CDR1 SGHVS and CDR2 FQNEAQ. The V and J ends lost 6 bases and 7 bases respectively, with 22 bases between them. The CDR3 runs 15 residues. The CDR3 here is CASSFLVAEAGEQYF. The CDR3 nucleotides are TGTGCCAGCAGTTTCCTAGTGGCAGAGGCTGGGGAGCAGTACTTC.

Points on this clonotype: A junction end diverges from the germline sequence, so it may reflect a read error. V gene TRBV4-1 combines with J gene TRBJ1-2; possibly TRBD1 for D (5 bases). The CDR3 is made up of 16 amino acids. Looked up from germline, CDR1 is MGHRA and CDR2 is YSYEKL. CDR3 coding DNA: TGCGTCAGCAGCCAAGAATTTGGGGGGACGGATTATGGCTACACCTTC. Protein: CVSSQEFGGTDYGYTF.

With respect to this clonotype: The junction departs from the called germline gene at one end, perhaps through a read error. This chain connects TRBV18 to TRBJ2-7; D gene unclear. This CDR3 region has 14 residues. Germline CDR1 is KGHSH and CDR2 is LQKENI. Written as DNA, the CDR3 is TGTGCCAGCTCACCGGGCGGAAAGTCCTACGAGCAGCACTTC. As protein: CASSPGGKSYEQHF.

Points on this clonotype: A much larger clonotype is one base distant, so this may be a read error. V usage is TRBV28 and J usage is TRBJ2-7; 12 bases are shared with TRBD2. Germline-derived CDR1 and CDR2 are MDHEN and SYDVKM. The V segment lost 6 bases and the J segment 5 bases; nucleotides outside the gene matches: 5. CDR3 length equals 14 residues. The CDR3 nucleotides read TGTGCCAGCAGGTCTAGCGGGAGGGAGAACGAGCAGTACTTC. Amino acid sequence: CASRSSGRENEQYF.

As to this clonotype: The junction departs from the called germline gene at one end, perhaps through a read error. This rearrangement joins TRBV4-1 to TRBJ1-2; D might be TRBD1 (6 bases). This CDR3 region has 17 residues. Germline assignment: CDR1 MGHRA and CDR2 YSYEKL. The CDR3 is CASSQAYSGHLNYDYTF. The CDR3 DNA reads as TGCGCCAGCAGCCAAGCCTACTCGGGACACCTAAACTATGACTACACCTTC.